The entry below gives a single TCR beta chain sequence along with its context. The antigen remains undetermined. Naive CD8 cells comprised CD45RO-negative, CCR7-positively selected cells, excluding terminally differentiated effector memory CD45RA+ cells. The sample is drawn from a study of shared clonotypes between healthy human individuals. Overall study results and limits: Researchers sampled only blood; tissue repertoires likely differ.

J was trimmed by 1 base and V by 4 bases; bases with no gene match: 2. The CDR3 has 15 residues. Germline V gene lookup returns CDR1 SGDLS and CDR2 YYNGEE. Every subset had its genomic DNA shared out evenly among several immunoSEQ plates. Sorted-subset replicate PCRs used 200 ng of genomic DNA. This amount corresponded to approximately 30,000 T cell genomes. Repertoires were generated with immunoSEQ multiplex PCR, while TCRdb's copy carries only in-frame clones and drops some. The sample contains about 2,100,000 clones, about 93% of which appear only once. The TCR comes from a man younger than 35 in good health. Some clones in this sample may be carry-over from other donors' samples. The chain joins TRBV9 to TRBJ2-3; 11 nucleotides line up with TRBD2. Sequenced input: naive CD8+ T cells from PBMCs. In DNA, the CDR3 is TGTGCCAGCAGCATACTAGCGGGAGGCACAGATACGCAGTATTTT. Protein sequence: CASSILAGGTDTQYF.